Presented here are 29 T cell receptor beta chains from one specimen sequenced in a study of blood T cell repertoires in COVID-19. The assay was immunoSEQ multiplex PCR, and TCRdb's table has in-frame clones only and misses some. The data hold approximately 100,000 clones, with approximately 84% observed a single time. Specimen: peripheral blood. The source of these receptors is a man between 70 and 80 years old with acute or convalescent COVID-19.

This chain joins TRBV5-1 and TRBJ2-3; 7 bases are shared with TRBD1. Germline V lookup: CDR1 SGHRS, CDR2 YFSETQ. V lost 3 bases, J lost 5 bases, and 18 bases stayed unmatched. The CDR3 length is 18 residues. This chain's CDR3 is CASSSPLGLDRVGDTQYF. In DNA, the CDR3 is TGCGCCAGCAGCTCCCCCCTGGGTCTTGACAGGGTTGGAGATACGCAGTATTTT.

The gene calls are TRBV18 and TRBJ1-1, with 8 positions matching TRBD1. V lost 6 bases and J lost 5; bases outside the gene matches: 5. CDR1 is KGHSH, CDR2 LQKENI, per germline. This CDR3 is 13 amino acids long. CDR3 sequence reads: CASSDRGVTEAFF. CDR3 bases: TGTGCCAGCTCCGACAGGGGTGTAACTGAAGCTTTCTTT.

This clone was counted a few times. Other nucleotide sequences from this sample produce the same CDR3. The chain links TRBV18 to TRBJ1-5, with 8 bases identical to TRBD1. Germline CDR1 and CDR2: KGHSH and LQKENI. The ends lost 1 base at V and 5 bases at J; junction bases unmatched: 13. This CDR3 is 18 amino acids long. The CDR3 protein is CASSPLRLDRDIHQPQHF. The CDR3 region has the DNA TGTGCCAGCTCACCACTCCGGTTGGACAGGGACATACATCAGCCCCAGCATTTT.

The gene calls are TRBV30 and TRBJ1-5; D not certain. CDR1 and CDR2 (germline): GTSNPN, SVGIG (reference sequence). Trimming left V 0 bases short and J 7 bases short, with 10 bases between. The CDR3 runs 13 residues. CDR3 nucleotide sequence: TGTGCCTGGAGTGTAAGGGAGGACCAGCCCCAGCATTTT. This translates into CAWSVREDQPQHF.

This clone is a singleton in its sample. The V call is TRBV12-3 or TRBV12-4, the J call TRBJ1-4; D not certain. The CDR3 loop spans 13 amino acids. The V end lost 6 bases, the J end lost 4 bases, and 9 bases lay between the germline ends. The CDR3 spells CASRIGLNEKLFF. CDR3 DNA: TGTGCCAGCAGAATCGGACTTAATGAAAAACTGTTTTTT.

The chain has TRBV6-2 or TRBV6-3 and TRBJ2-7; 7 bases match TRBD2. In germline, CDR1 is MNHEY, CDR2 SVGEGT. The CDR3 length is 14 residues. The V segment lost 3 bases and the J segment 6 bases; nucleotides outside the gene matches: 8. CDR3 protein: CASSYAGVGGEQYF. CDR3 DNA sequence: TGTGCCAGCAGTTATGCGGGAGTCGGGGGCGAGCAGTACTTC.

The chain employs TRBV29-1 and TRBJ2-7, with D unclear. Germline lookup yields CDR1 SQVTM and CDR2 ANQGSEA. Trimming took 6 bases from V and 1 from J, leaving 7 bases between them. The CDR3 is 11 residues long. CDR3 in DNA: TGCAGCGTCACAACATCCTACGAGCAGTACTTC. Translating it yields CSVTTSYEQYF.

The chain carries TRBV7-6 and TRBJ2-1, with TRBD2 matching 8 bases. CDR1 is SGHVS and CDR2 is FNYEAQ in the germline V gene. Losses at the gene ends were 0 bases for V and 6 bases for J; bases not matched to a gene: 7. The CDR3 contains 16 residues. CDR3 bases: TGTGCCAGCAGCTTAGCGTCCTCCGGGACTAGCAATGAGCAGTTCTTC. It codes for CASSLASSGTSNEQFF.

V gene TRBV5-6 combines with J gene TRBJ1-5; D might be TRBD1 (5 bases). The V end lost 5 bases, the J end lost 3 bases, and 21 bases lay between the germline ends. Germline values: CDR1 SGHDT, CDR2 YYEEEE. CDR3 length: 17 residues. The CDR3 reads CASSMNPPFRDNQPQHF. CDR3 bases: TGTGCCAGCAGTATGAACCCCCCCTTCAGGGACAATCAGCCCCAGCATTTT.

This chain uses TRBV7-9 with TRBJ1-5; TRBD1 matches at 7 bases. The junction had 17 bases not matched to a gene; V was cut back by 5 bases and J by 4 bases. This CDR3 contains 18 residues. In germline, CDR1 is SEHNR, CDR2 FQNEAQ (reference sequence). The CDR3 is CASSQSPGTAPLNQPQHF. CDR3 coding DNA: TGTGCCAGCAGCCAGTCTCCCGGGACAGCGCCATTAAATCAGCCCCAGCATTTT.

V is TRBV10-3 and J is TRBJ2-7; 12 bases line up with TRBD2. CDR1 and CDR2 from the germline V gene are ENHRY and SYGVKD. The CDR3 is 15 residues long. V gave up 4 bases and J gave up 3 bases; unmatched junction bases: 4. The CDR3 sequence is CAISGPTSGGYEQYF. The CDR3 nucleotides read TGTGCCATCAGTGGGCCGACTAGCGGGGGCTACGAGCAGTACTTC.

This clone appeared a few times. J is TRBJ1-1 and V is TRBV7-8, with D perhaps TRBD1 (6 bases). The CDR3 sequence is 13 residues long. CDR1 SGHVS and CDR2 FQNEAQ come from the germline V gene. Deletions cut 5 bases from V and 2 bases from J, with 9 bases between. CDR3 sequence reads: CASSLGHNTEAFF. The DNA for the CDR3 is TGTGCCAGCAGCCTGGGACACAACACTGAAGCTTTCTTT.

A single count supports this clone. The chain couples TRBV7-9 to TRBJ2-2, with D uncertain. The germline gives CDR1 SEHNR, CDR2 FQNEAQ (reference sequence). Trimming left V 5 bases short and J 6 bases short, with 19 bases between. The CDR3 extends over 16 amino acids. CDR3 amino acids: CASSRPSGSFAGELFF. CDR3 coding DNA: TGTGCCAGCAGCCGTCCTTCGGGTAGTTTTGCCGGGGAGCTGTTTTTT.

The chain couples TRBV5-1 to TRBJ2-3; 12 nucleotides align to TRBD2. This CDR3 spans 16 amino acids. The V gene end was trimmed by 4 bases and the J gene end by 0 bases; junction bases not matched to a gene: 3. Germline V lookup: CDR1 SGHRS, CDR2 YFSETQ. DNA for the CDR3: TGCGCCAGCAGCACAGGGACTAGCGGGAGCACAGATACGCAGTATTTT. Residues: CASSTGTSGSTDTQYF.

This chain connects TRBV4-1 to TRBJ1-1, with D unresolved. Trimming removed 4 bases at V and 2 bases at J, with 11 bases between. Germline V gives CDR1 MGHRA, CDR2 YSYEKL. This CDR3 has 14 residues. The CDR3 nucleotides read TGCGCCAGCAGCCTCTACACAGAAAACACTGAAGCTTTCTTT. It codes for CASSLYTENTEAFF.

V and J are TRBV2 and TRBJ1-3; TRBD1 matches 7 bases. Germline trimming cut 8 bases from V and 4 bases from J; bases unmatched to any gene: 11. Germline V CDR1 and CDR2: SNHLY, FYNNEI. The length of the CDR3 is 15 residues. This CDR3 is CASRVTRTGGNTIYF. In nucleotides, the CDR3 is TGTGCCAGCCGTGTGACGCGGACAGGCGGAAACACCATATATTTT.

This rearrangement joins TRBV19 to TRBJ1-5; D not resolved. This CDR3 has 15 amino acids. Germline values: CDR1 LNHDA, CDR2 SQIVND (reference sequence). V lost 6 bases and J 1 base, leaving 13 bases between the germline ends. CDR3 amino acids: CASSPPTGSNQPQHF. CDR3 nucleotide sequence: TGTGCCAGTAGCCCCCCCACGGGGAGCAATCAGCCCCAGCATTTT.

This clone appeared a single time. The chain links TRBV7-3 to TRBJ1-1; 8 bases are a match to TRBD1. Germline CDR1 reads SGHTA; CDR2 reads FQGTGA. J gave up 3 bases and V 5 bases, and 8 bases lay outside the gene matches. This CDR3 has 15 residues. CDR3 sequence (DNA): TGTGCCAGCAGCCGGACGACAGGGGTCTACACTGAAGCTTTCTTT. Translation: CASSRTTGVYTEAFF.

The rearrangement links TRBV19 to TRBJ2-4; 14 bases match TRBD2. Germline loops: CDR1 LNHDA, CDR2 SQIVND (reference sequence). The CDR3 loop spans 20 amino acids. The DNA for the CDR3 is TGTGTCTCAGGGACTAGCGGGAGAAAAGTGTGTTTCCGAGCCAAAAACATTCAGTACTTC. It translates to CVSGTSGRKVCFRAKNIQYF.

The chain carries TRBV15 and TRBJ2-6, with 7 bases fitting TRBD1. Germline assignment: CDR1 LNHNV and CDR2 YYDKDF (reference sequence). This CDR3 spans 17 amino acids. V was clipped by 5 bases and J by 2 bases; unmatched bases: 9. CDR3 DNA sequence: TGTGCCACCAGCGTAGACACAGGGGTAACTGGGGCCAACGTCCTGACTTTC. Residues: CATSVDTGVTGANVLTF.

The chain combines TRBV7-3 with TRBJ2-5; D possibly corresponds to TRBD1 (6 bases). The CDR3 extends over 13 amino acids. The germline V gene encodes CDR1 SGHTA and CDR2 FQGTGA. V lost 4 bases and J 5 bases, leaving 11 bases between the germline ends. CDR3 nucleotide sequence: TGTGCCAGCAGCTCCCGAAGGGGGGAGACCCAGTACTTC. This translates into CASSSRRGETQYF. Variable domain in full (rest from reference TRBV7-3 and TRBJ2-5): GAGVSQTPSNKVTEKGKYVELRCDPISGHTALYWYRQSLGQGPEFLIYFQGTGAADDSGLPNDRFFAVRPEGSVSTLKIQRTERGDSAVYLCASSSRRGETQYFGPGTRLLVL.

This clone appeared many times. The chain employs TRBV9 and TRBJ1-3, with TRBD1 identical over 9 bases. This CDR3 is built from 16 residues. Trimming removed 4 bases from V and 4 bases from J; junction bases left unmatched: 9. Germline CDR1 reads SGDLS; CDR2 reads YYNGEE. CDR3: CASSSGTGPGGNTIYF. In DNA, the CDR3 is TGTGCCAGCAGCAGCGGGACAGGGCCGGGAGGAAACACCATATATTTT. Supplemented by reference TRBV9 and TRBJ1-3, the full variable domain reads DSGVTQTPKHLITATGQRVTLRCSPRSGDLSVYWYQQSLDQGLQFLIQYYNGEERAKGNILERFSAQQFPDLHSELNLSSLELGDSALYFCASSSGTGPGGNTIYFGEGSWLTVV.

Only one count was recorded for this clone. The V gene is TRBV6-1, the J gene TRBJ2-1; 7 bases align to TRBD1. The J segment lost 6 bases and the V segment lost 0 bases, leaving 8 bases of the junction unmatched. Germline assignment: CDR1 MNHNS and CDR2 SASEGT. The CDR3 length is 16 residues. The CDR3 sequence is CASSEAWGTAFNEQFF. The DNA of the CDR3 is TGTGCCAGCAGTGAAGCTTGGGGGACAGCTTTCAATGAGCAGTTCTTC.

This chain uses TRBV5-1 with TRBJ2-5, with 8 nucleotides matching TRBD1. After removal of 6 bases from V and 4 bases from J, the junction contained 11 bases not matched to a gene. Germline V gene data show CDR1 as SGHRS and CDR2 as YFSETQ. This CDR3 comprises 15 residues. CDR3 sequence reads: CASTKLGQGGETQYF. The CDR3 bases are TGCGCCAGCACTAAACTCGGACAGGGAGGAGAGACCCAGTACTTC.

The gene calls are TRBV14 and TRBJ2-7; tentative D call: TRBD1 (5 bases). With 1 base removed from V and 4 bases from J, the gap between germline ends came to 35 bases. The length of the CDR3 is 22 residues. Germline V gene data show CDR1 as SGHDN and CDR2 as FVKESK. Here the CDR3 DNA reads TGTGCCAGCAGCCAAGTACCTAGACAGCTGCTAAAGAGGCTAGGTCTCGCTTACGAGCAGTACTTC. Amino acids: CASSQVPRQLLKRLGLAYEQYF.

This clone was counted only a few times. The chain joins TRBV4-1 to TRBJ2-1; 10 positions match TRBD2. This CDR3 comprises 17 residues. Germline values: CDR1 MGHRA, CDR2 YSYEKL. The V and J ends lost 3 bases and 4 bases, in that order; junction bases with no gene match: 9. The CDR3, as DNA: TGCGCCAGCAGCCAGACACCAACTAGCGGGGTTTACAATGAGCAGTTCTTC. This sequence encodes CASSQTPTSGVYNEQFF.

The chain is built from TRBV14 and TRBJ1-2, with 7 positions matching TRBD1. V lost 2 bases and J lost 1; bases outside the gene matches: 10. The CDR3 is made up of 17 amino acids. CDR1 SGHDN and CDR2 FVKESK come from the germline V gene. CDR3 sequence: CASSQSLGTVVNYGYTF. The CDR3 DNA reads TGTGCCAGCAGCCAATCACTTGGGACAGTTGTTAACTATGGCTACACCTTC.

The CDR3 sequence is CASSPQTAEQYF. The CDR3 nucleotides read TGTGCCAGCTCACCCCAGACAGCCGAGCAGTACTTC. The rearrangement links TRBV18 to TRBJ2-7; a possible D gene is TRBD1 (5 bases). The CDR3 spans 12 residues. Trimming removed 3 bases at V and 6 bases at J, with 9 bases between. Germline values: CDR1 KGHSH, CDR2 LQKENI.

J is TRBJ1-2 and V is TRBV4-1, with 7 positions matching TRBD1. CDR3 length equals 15 residues. Germline CDR1 and CDR2: MGHRA and YSYEKL. V was clipped by 4 bases and J by 4 bases; unmatched bases: 9. For the CDR3, the DNA is TGCGCCAGCAGCCTTACCAGGGGGGCGCTCTATGGCTACACCTTC. Translated, it gives CASSLTRGALYGYTF.